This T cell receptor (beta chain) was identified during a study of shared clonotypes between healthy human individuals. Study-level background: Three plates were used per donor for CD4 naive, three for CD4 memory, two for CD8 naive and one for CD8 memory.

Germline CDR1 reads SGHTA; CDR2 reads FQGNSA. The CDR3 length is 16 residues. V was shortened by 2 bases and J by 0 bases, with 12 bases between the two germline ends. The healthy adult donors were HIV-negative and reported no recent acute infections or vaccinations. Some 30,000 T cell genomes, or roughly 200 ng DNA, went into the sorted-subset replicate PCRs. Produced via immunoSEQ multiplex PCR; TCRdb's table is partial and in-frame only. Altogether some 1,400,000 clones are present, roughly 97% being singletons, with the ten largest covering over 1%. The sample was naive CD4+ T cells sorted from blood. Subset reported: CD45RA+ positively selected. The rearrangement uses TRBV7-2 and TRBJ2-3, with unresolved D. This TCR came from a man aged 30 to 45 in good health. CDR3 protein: CASSLSGSSSTDTQYF. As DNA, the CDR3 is TGTGCCAGCAGCTTAAGTGGCAGCTCGAGCACAGATACGCAGTATTTT.